Listed below are T cell receptor beta chains from one sample, sequenced in a study of beta chain features in type 1 diabetes. Using immunoSEQ multiplex PCR, the repertoire was profiled, and TCRdb retains in-frame clones only, with some absent. The table includes over 350,000 clones, around 15% detected once. The sequenced material came from naive CD4+ T cells from blood. The receptors were sampled from a woman in her late teens or twenties in good health. Each CDR3 is given with its conserved first and last residue.

V: TRBV5-1; J: TRBJ2-4; CDR3: CASSLVTGSWNIQYF
V: TRBV15; J: TRBJ1-4; CDR3: CATSGGRRNNEKLFF
V: TRBV18; J: TRBJ2-3; CDR3: CASSPEPADTQYF
V: TRBV5-4; J: TRBJ2-1; CDR3: CASSGPGTSVSYEQFF
V: TRBV2; J: TRBJ2-1; CDR3: CASSGWSGSYNEQFF
V: TRBV30; J: TRBJ1-2; CDR3: CAWSGALLPEYGYTF
V: TRBV25-1; J: TRBJ2-3; CDR3: CASSDVVLAGADTQYF
V: TRBV5-1; J: TRBJ2-3; CDR3: CASSLVAGAADTQYF
V: TRBV28; J: TRBJ2-7; CDR3: CASSTSFSYEQYF
V: TRBV6-5; J: TRBJ2-1; CDR3: CASSNTGTGYNEQFF
V: TRBV30; J: TRBJ1-1; CDR3: CAWSGQLNTEAFF
V: TRBV6-5; J: TRBJ1-2; CDR3: CASSMPGASTF
V: TRBV28; J: TRBJ1-1; CDR3: CASRPGGRAAFF
V: TRBV19; J: TRBJ2-7; CDR3: CASSIGLAGSEQYF
V: TRBV30; J: TRBJ1-5; CDR3: CAWSVNIANQPQHF